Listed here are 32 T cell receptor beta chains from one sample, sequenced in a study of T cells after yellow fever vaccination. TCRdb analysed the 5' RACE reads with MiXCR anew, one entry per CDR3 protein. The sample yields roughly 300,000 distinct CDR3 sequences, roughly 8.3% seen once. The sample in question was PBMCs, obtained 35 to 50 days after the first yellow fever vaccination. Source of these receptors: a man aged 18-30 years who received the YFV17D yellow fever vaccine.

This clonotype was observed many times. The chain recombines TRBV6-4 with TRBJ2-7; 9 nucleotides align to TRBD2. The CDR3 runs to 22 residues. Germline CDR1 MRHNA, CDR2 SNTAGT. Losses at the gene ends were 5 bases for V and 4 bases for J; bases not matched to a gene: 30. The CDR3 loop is CASSPIPRRSGGYTPLHYEQYF. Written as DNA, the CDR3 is TGTGCCAGCAGTCCCATACCTAGGAGGAGCGGGGGGTATACCCCCCTCCATTACGAGCAGTACTTC.

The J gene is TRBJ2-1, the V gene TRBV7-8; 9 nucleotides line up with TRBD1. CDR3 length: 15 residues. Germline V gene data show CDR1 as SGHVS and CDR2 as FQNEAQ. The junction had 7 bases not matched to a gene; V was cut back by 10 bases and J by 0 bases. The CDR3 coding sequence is TGTGCCACCTCCGACAGGGGGTACTCCTACAATGAGCAGTTCTTC. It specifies CATSDRGYSYNEQFF.

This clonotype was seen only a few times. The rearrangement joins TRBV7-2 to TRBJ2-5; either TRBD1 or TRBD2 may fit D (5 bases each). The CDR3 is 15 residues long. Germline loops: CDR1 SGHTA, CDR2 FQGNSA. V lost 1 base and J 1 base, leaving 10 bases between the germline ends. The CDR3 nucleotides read TGTGCCAGCAGCTTAGGTTCGGGGCTCCAAGAGACCCAGTACTTC. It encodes CASSLGSGLQETQYF. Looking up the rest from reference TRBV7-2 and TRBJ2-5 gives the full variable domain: GAGVSQSPSNKVTEKGKDVELRCDPISGHTALYWYRQSLGQGLEFLIYFQGNSAPDKSGLPSDRFSAERTGGSVSTLTIQRTQQEDSAVYLCASSLGSGLQETQYFGPGTRLLVL.

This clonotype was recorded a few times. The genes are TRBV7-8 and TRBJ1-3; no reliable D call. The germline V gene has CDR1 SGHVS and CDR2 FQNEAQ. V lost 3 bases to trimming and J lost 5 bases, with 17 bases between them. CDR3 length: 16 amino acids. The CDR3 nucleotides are TGTGCCAGCAGCTTTGCGAGGGCGGGGATCAGAAACACCATATATTTT. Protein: CASSFARAGIRNTIYF.

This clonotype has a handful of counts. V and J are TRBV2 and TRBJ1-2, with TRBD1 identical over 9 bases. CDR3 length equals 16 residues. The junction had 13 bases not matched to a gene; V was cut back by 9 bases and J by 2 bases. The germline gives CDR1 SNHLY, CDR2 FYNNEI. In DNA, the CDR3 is TGTGCCAGACCTCCTCGTACAGGGGGCTCCAACTATGGCTACACCTTC. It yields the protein CARPPRTGGSNYGYTF.

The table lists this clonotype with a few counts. The DNA of the CDR3 is TGTGCCAGCTCCTGGGGACGAGCTAGCACAGATACGCAGTATTTT. This gives the protein CASSWGRASTDTQYF. The chain carries TRBV7-9 and TRBJ2-3; D possibly uses TRBD1 or TRBD2 (5 bases each). Per the germline V gene, CDR1 is SEHNR and CDR2 is FQNEAQ (reference sequence). This CDR3 is built from 15 residues. With 8 bases removed from V and 0 bases from J, the gap between germline ends came to 15 bases.

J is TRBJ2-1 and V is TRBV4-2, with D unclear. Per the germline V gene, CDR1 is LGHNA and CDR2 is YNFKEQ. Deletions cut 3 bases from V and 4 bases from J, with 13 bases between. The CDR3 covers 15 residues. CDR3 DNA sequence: TGTGCCAGCAGCCACGACCCTAATTCTTACAATGAGCAGTTCTTC. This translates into CASSHDPNSYNEQFF.

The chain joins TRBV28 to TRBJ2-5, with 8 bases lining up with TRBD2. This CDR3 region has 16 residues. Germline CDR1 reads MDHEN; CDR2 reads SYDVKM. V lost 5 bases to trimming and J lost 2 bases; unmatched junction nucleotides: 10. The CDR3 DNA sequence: TGTGCCAGCAGTCCGGGGGGGGCGGGGGGACAAGAGACCCAGTACTTC. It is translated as CASSPGGAGGQETQYF.

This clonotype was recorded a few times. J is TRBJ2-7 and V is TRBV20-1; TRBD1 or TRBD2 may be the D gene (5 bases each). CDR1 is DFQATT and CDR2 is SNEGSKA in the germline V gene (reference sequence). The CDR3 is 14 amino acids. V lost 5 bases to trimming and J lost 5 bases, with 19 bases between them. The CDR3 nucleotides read TGCAGTGCTTCTGGGACCCTGGACCCTAACGAGCAGTACGTC. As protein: CSASGTLDPNEQYV.

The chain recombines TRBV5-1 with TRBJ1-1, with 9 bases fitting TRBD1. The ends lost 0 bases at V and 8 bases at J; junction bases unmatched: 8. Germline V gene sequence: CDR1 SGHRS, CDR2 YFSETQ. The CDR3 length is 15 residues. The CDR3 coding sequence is TGCGCCAGCAGCTTGGAGGGACAGGGCCGAGGGGAAGCTTTCTTT. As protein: CASSLEGQGRGEAFF. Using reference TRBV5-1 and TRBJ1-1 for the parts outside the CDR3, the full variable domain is KAGVTQTPRYLIKTRGQQVTLSCSPISGHRSVSWYQQTPGQGLQFLFEYFSETQRNKGNFPGRFSGRQFSNSRSEMNVSTLELGDSALYLCASSLEGQGRGEAFFGQGTRLTVV.

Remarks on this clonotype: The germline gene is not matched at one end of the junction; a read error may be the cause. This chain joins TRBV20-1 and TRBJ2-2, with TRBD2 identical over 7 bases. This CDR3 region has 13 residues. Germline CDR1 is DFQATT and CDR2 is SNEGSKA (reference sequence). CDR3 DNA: TGCAGTGCTAGCGGGGGGAACACCGGGGGGCTGTTTTTT. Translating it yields CSASGGNTGGLFF.

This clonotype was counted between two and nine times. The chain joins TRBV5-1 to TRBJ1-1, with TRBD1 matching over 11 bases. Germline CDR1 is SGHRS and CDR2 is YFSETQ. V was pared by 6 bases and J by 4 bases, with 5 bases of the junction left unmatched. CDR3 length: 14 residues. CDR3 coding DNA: TGCGCCAGCACCGGGACAGGGGGGGTCACTGAAGCTTTCTTT. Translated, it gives CASTGTGGVTEAFF.

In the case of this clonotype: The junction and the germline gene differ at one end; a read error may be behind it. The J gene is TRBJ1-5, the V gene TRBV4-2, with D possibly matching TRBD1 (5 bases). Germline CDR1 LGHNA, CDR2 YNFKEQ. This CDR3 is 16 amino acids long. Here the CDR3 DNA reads TGTGCCATCAGCCCCTCTGACAGTCCCCGTGGTCAGCCCCAGCATTTT. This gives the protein CAISPSDSPRGQPQHF.

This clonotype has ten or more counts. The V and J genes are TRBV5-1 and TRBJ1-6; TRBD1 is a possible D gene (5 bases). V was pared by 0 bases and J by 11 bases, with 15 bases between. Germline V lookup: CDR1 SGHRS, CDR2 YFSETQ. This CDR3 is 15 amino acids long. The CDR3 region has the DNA TGCGCCAGCAGCTTGGATACAGGAGAGGTGGCACCCCTCCACTTT. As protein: CASSLDTGEVAPLHF.

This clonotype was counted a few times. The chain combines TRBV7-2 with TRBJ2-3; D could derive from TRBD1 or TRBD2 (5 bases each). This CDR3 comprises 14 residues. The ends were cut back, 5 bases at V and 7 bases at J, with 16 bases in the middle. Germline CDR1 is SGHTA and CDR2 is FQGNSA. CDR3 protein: CASSPPPWGNTQYF. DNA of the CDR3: TGTGCCAGCAGCCCCCCCCCCTGGGGGAATACGCAGTATTTT.

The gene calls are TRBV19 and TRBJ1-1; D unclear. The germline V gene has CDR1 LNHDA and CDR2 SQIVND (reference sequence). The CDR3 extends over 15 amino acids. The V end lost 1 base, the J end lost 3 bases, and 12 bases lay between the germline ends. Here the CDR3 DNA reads TGTGCCAGTAGTATAGGGAGGGTAGTAGACACTGAAGCTTTCTTT. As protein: CASSIGRVVDTEAFF.

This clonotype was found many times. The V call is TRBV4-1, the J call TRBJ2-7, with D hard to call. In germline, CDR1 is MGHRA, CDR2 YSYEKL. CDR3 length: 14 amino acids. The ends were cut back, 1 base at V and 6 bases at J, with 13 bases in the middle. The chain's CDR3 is CASSQGMRTVEQYV. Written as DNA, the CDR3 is TGCGCCAGCAGCCAAGGCATGAGAACGGTCGAGCAGTACGTC.

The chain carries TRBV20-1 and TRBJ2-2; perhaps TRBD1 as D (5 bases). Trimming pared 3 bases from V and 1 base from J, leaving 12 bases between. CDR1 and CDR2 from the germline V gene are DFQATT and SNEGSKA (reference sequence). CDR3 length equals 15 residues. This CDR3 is CSASDPGQNTGELFF. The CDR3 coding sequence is TGCAGTGCTAGCGACCCAGGACAGAACACCGGGGAGCTGTTTTTT.

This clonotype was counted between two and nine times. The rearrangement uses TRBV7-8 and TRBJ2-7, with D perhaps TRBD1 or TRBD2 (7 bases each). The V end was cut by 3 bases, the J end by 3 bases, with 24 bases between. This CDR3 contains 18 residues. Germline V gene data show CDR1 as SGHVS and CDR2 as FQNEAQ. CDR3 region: CASSFGRGLISRVYEQYV. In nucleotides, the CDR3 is TGTGCCAGCAGCTTTGGGAGGGGGCTTATATCGCGGGTCTACGAGCAGTACGTC.

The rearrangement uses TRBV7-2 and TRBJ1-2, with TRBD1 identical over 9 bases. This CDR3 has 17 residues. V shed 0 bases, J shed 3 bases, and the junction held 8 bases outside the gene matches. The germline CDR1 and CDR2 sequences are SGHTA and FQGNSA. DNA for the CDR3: TGTGCCAGCAGCTTAGCCCCGGGACAGGGTTCGGACTATGGCTACACCTTC. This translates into CASSLAPGQGSDYGYTF.

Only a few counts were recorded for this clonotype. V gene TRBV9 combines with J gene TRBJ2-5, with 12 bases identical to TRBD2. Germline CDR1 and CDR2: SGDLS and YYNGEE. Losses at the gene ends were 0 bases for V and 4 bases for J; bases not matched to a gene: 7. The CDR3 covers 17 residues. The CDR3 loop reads CASSVASGGGTLETQYF. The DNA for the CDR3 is TGTGCCAGCAGCGTAGCTAGCGGGGGGGGCACTTTAGAGACCCAGTACTTC.

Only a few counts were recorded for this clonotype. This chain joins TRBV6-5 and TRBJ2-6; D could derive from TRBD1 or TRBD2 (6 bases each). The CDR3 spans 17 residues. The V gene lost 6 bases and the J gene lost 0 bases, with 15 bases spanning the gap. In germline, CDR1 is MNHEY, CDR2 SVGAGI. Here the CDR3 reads CASSGGTGLSGANVLTF. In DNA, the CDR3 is TGTGCCAGCAGCGGGGGTACAGGGCTCTCTGGGGCCAACGTCCTGACTTTC.

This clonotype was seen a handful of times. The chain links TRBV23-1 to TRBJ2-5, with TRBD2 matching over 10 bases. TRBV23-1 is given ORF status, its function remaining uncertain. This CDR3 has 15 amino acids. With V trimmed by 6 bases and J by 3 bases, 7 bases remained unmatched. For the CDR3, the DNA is TGCGCCAGCAGGCCAGCGGGGGGGTTCGAAGAGACCCAGTACTTC. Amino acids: CASRPAGGFEETQYF.

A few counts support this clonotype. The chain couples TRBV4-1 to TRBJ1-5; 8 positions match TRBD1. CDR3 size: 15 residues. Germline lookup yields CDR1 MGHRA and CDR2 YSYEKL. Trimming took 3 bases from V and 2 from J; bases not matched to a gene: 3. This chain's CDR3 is CASSQGTGRNQPQHF. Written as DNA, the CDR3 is TGCGCCAGCAGCCAGGGGACAGGTCGCAATCAGCCCCAGCATTTT.

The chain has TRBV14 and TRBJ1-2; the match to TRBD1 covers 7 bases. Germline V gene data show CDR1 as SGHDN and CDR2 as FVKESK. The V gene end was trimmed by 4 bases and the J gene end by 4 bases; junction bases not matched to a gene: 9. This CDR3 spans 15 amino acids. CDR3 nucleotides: TGTGCCAGCAGCCCCTACGGGACAGAGACCTATGGCTACACCTTC. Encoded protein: CASSPYGTETYGYTF.

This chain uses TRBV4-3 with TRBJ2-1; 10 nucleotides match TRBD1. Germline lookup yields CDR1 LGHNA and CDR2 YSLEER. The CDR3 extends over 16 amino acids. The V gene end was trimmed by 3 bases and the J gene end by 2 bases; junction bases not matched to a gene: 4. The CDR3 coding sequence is TGCGCCAGCAGCCACACCGACAGGGGGCCCTACAATGAGCAGTTCTTC. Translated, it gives CASSHTDRGPYNEQFF.

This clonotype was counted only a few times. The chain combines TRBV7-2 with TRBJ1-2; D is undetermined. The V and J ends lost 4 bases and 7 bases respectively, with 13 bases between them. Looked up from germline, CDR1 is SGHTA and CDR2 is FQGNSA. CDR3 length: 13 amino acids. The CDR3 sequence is CASSSQPRGGYTF. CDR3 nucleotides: TGTGCCAGCAGCTCACAGCCCAGAGGTGGCTACACCTTC.

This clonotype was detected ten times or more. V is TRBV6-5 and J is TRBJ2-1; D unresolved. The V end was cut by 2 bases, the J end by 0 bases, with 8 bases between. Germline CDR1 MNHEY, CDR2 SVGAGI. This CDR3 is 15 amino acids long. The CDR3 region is CASSYGINSYNEQFF. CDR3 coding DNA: TGTGCCAGCAGTTACGGGATAAACTCCTACAATGAGCAGTTCTTC.

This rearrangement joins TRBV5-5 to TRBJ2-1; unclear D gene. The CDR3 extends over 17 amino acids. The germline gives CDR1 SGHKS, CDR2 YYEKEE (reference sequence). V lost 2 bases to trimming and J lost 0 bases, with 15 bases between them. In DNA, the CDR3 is TGTGCCAGCAGCTTACCCCGGACCGTCAGCTCCTACAATGAGCAGTTCTTC. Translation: CASSLPRTVSSYNEQFF. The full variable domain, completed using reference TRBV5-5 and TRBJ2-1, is DAGVTQSPTHLIKTRGQQVTLRCSPISGHKSVSWYQQVLGQGPQFIFQYYEKEERGRGNFPDRFSARQFPNYSSELNVNALLLGDSALYLCASSLPRTVSSYNEQFFGPGTRLTVL.

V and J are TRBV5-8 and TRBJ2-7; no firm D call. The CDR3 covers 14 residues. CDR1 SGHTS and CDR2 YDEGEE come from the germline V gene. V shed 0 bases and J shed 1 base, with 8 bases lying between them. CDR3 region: CASSLGPRSYEQYF. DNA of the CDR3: TGTGCCAGCAGCTTGGGGCCCCGATCCTACGAGCAGTACTTC.

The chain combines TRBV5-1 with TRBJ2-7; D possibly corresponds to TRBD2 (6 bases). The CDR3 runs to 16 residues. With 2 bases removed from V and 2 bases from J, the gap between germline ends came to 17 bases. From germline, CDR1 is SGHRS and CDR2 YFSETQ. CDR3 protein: CASSFPPLGSTYEQYF. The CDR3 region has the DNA TGCGCCAGCAGCTTCCCCCCTCTCGGGAGTACCTACGAGCAGTACTTC.

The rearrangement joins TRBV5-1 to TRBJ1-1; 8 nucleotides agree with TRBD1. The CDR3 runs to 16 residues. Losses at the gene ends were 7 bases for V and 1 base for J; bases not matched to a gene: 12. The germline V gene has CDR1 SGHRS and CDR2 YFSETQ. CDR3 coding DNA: TGCGCCAGCTCACTAAGGCCGGGACAGGAGAACACTGAAGCTTTCTTT. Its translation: CASSLRPGQENTEAFF.